These 21 T cell receptor beta chains originate from one sample sequenced in a study of blood T cell repertoires in COVID-19. Profiled with immunoSEQ multiplex PCR; TCRdb holds only in-frame clones, not every one. The repertoire holds about 260,000 clones, with more than 85% as singletons. Sequenced: peripheral blood. The receptors come from a woman in her sixties or seventies with COVID-19, enrolled during active disease.

The chain has TRBV10-3 and TRBJ2-3; TRBD2 aligns across 15 bases. Per the germline V gene, CDR1 is ENHRY and CDR2 is SYGVKD. The CDR3 covers 17 residues. V lost 4 bases and J lost 7; bases outside the gene matches: 9. CDR3 region: CAISGTGLAGGPNTQYF. The CDR3 DNA is TGTGCCATCAGTGGAACAGGACTAGCGGGAGGGCCGAATACGCAGTATTTT.

This clone was observed a single time. The rearrangement joins TRBV4-3 to TRBJ1-5; D is undetermined. The germline gives CDR1 LGHNA, CDR2 YSLEER. This CDR3 comprises 15 residues. V lost 0 bases to trimming and J lost 1 base, with 7 bases between them. The CDR3 coding sequence is TGCGCCAGCAGCCAAGAGGCGGTCAGCAATCAGCCCCAGCATTTT. Translation: CASSQEAVSNQPQHF.

This chain links TRBV6-5 with TRBJ2-5, with unresolved D. CDR1 is MNHEY, CDR2 SVGAGI, per germline. The CDR3 extends over 14 amino acids. V lost 6 bases and J 7 bases, leaving 18 bases between the germline ends. In nucleotides, the CDR3 is TGTGCCAGCAGCCAGCTCGGTCGGGTGGGGACCCAGTACTTC. Amino acids: CASSQLGRVGTQYF.

The CDR3 DNA reads as TGTGCCAGCACCTCCCAACTAGCGGGAGTCGGGTTGACCGGGGAGCTGTTTTTT. This encodes CASTSQLAGVGLTGELFF. The chain is built from TRBV28 and TRBJ2-2; 11 bases map to TRBD2. V lost 7 bases to trimming and J lost 5 bases; unmatched junction nucleotides: 15. CDR1 and CDR2 from the germline V gene are MDHEN and SYDVKM. The CDR3 is 18 amino acids.

The DNA of the CDR3 is TGTGCCAGCAGCTTACGGGCAGGGTCAGTCTATGGCTACACCTTC. This encodes CASSLRAGSVYGYTF. The rearrangement uses TRBV11-2 and TRBJ1-2, with D maybe TRBD1 (5 bases). The CDR3 sequence is 15 residues long. Trimming cost V 2 bases and J 4 bases, with 14 bases left between them. Germline CDR1 and CDR2: SGHAT and FQNNGV.

The chain combines TRBV3-1 (or the pseudogene TRBV3-2) with TRBJ1-6, with D perhaps TRBD1 (5 bases). CDR1 and CDR2 (germline): LGHDT, YNNKEL (reference sequence). CDR3 length equals 15 residues. Trimming stripped 6 bases from V and 7 bases from J, with 16 bases between. CDR3 nucleotides: TGTGCCAGCAGTCCCTCTAAGGGGAGGAATTCACCCCTCCACTTT. Translating gives CASSPSKGRNSPLHF.

The chain has TRBV20-1 and TRBJ1-5; D unresolved. The CDR3 spans 9 residues. Trimming left V 5 bases short and J 9 bases short, with 5 bases between. Germline V gene lookup returns CDR1 DFQATT and CDR2 SNEGSKA (reference sequence). The CDR3 nucleotides read TGCAGTGCTGGCTGGCCCCAGCATTTT. The encoded protein is CSAGWPQHF.

CDR3 amino acids: CASSRTAGTNQPQHF. The CDR3 DNA is TGTGCCAGCAGTCGGACAGCCGGCACCAATCAGCCCCAGCATTTT. The rearrangement joins TRBV6-5 to TRBJ1-5; maybe TRBD1 (6 bases). Trimming took 5 bases from V and 3 from J, leaving 14 bases between them. CDR1 and CDR2 from the germline V gene are MNHEY and SVGAGI. The CDR3 extends over 15 amino acids.

This chain uses TRBV2 with TRBJ2-4, with D perhaps TRBD1 (5 bases). This CDR3 contains 15 residues. Germline-derived CDR1 and CDR2 are SNHLY and FYNNEI. V lost 2 bases, J lost 2 bases, and 10 bases lay in between. The chain's CDR3 is CASSEQGGTKNIQYF. The CDR3 DNA reads as TGTGCCAGCAGTGAACAGGGTGGGACCAAAAACATTCAGTACTTC.

This clone was detected only once. The CDR3 reads CASSLFRGGQYF. DNA for the CDR3: TGTGCCAGCAGTTTATTTAGGGGTGGGCAGTACTTC. The chain links TRBV28 to TRBJ2-7, with a weak D call TRBD1 (5 bases). This CDR3 contains 12 residues. V dropped 1 base and J dropped 9 bases, with 10 bases sitting between them. Germline V gene sequence: CDR1 MDHEN, CDR2 SYDVKM.

The chain carries TRBV7-8 and TRBJ2-2; 7 nucleotides match TRBD2. V gave up 3 bases and J gave up 7 bases; unmatched junction bases: 8. The germline gives CDR1 SGHVS, CDR2 FQNEAQ. This CDR3 has 15 amino acids. This chain's CDR3 is CASSFAGVWSGELFF. The CDR3 DNA reads as TGTGCCAGCAGCTTTGCGGGAGTGTGGAGCGGGGAGCTGTTTTTT.

The chain links TRBV7-9 to TRBJ2-3; unclear D gene. This CDR3 contains 13 residues. Trimming left V 5 bases short and J 6 bases short, with 12 bases between. Germline CDR1 SEHNR, CDR2 FQNEAQ (reference sequence). The CDR3 DNA follows: TGTGCCAGCAGCAAAGCATTGCGGGATACGCAGTATTTT. Protein: CASSKALRDTQYF.

The rearrangement joins TRBV28 to TRBJ1-1; TRBD1 matches 7 bases. The CDR3 has 17 residues. Trimming cost V 6 bases and J 4 bases; bases outside gene matches: 17. Germline assignment: CDR1 MDHEN and CDR2 SYDVKM. In DNA, the CDR3 is TGTGCCAGCAGCTCGCCGGGAACCAGGGGGAGAGGCACTGAAGCTTTCTTT. This translates into CASSSPGTRGRGTEAFF.

The CDR3 sequence is CASSPGTGTNQPQHF. In DNA, the CDR3 is TGTGCCAGCAGCCCCGGGACAGGGACAAATCAGCCCCAGCATTTT. V is TRBV5-4 and J is TRBJ1-5; 9 nucleotides line up with TRBD1. CDR3 size: 15 residues. Germline CDR1 is SGHNT and CDR2 is YYREEE (reference sequence). Trimming removed 4 bases from V and 4 bases from J; junction bases left unmatched: 6.

This sequence joins TRBV5-1 and TRBJ1-1; D is perhaps TRBD1 (6 bases). Germline V lookup: CDR1 SGHRS, CDR2 YFSETQ. The V and J ends lost 4 bases and 6 bases respectively, with 16 bases between them. The CDR3 is made up of 14 amino acids. CDR3 nucleotide sequence: TGCGCCAGCAGCACGGAACAGGGTTTCGCTGAAGCTTTCTTT. Its translation is CASSTEQGFAEAFF.

This chain joins TRBV19 and TRBJ1-5; D is unresolved. This CDR3 has 15 amino acids. The ends were cut back, 9 bases at V and 9 bases at J, with 24 bases in the middle. Germline-derived CDR1 and CDR2 are LNHDA and SQIVND (reference sequence). CDR3 sequence: CASYSPSGTGGPQHF. The DNA for the CDR3 is TGTGCCAGCTACTCACCGTCGGGTACCGGAGGGCCCCAGCATTTT.

J is TRBJ2-1 and V is TRBV3-1 (or the pseudogene TRBV3-2); 7 bases map to TRBD2. Looked up from germline, CDR1 is LGHDT and CDR2 is YNNKEL (reference sequence). The CDR3 is 15 residues long. The V segment lost 6 bases and the J segment 8 bases; nucleotides outside the gene matches: 13. DNA of the CDR3: TGTGCCAGCAGGGGCCTAGCGGCCGTATCGGATGAGCAGTTCTTC. This codes for CASRGLAAVSDEQFF.

This sequence joins TRBV5-1 and TRBJ2-3, with D unclear. The V end was cut by 4 bases, the J end by 6 bases, with 12 bases between. Germline-derived CDR1 and CDR2 are SGHRS and YFSETQ. The length of the CDR3 is 13 residues. The CDR3 sequence is CASSLRSEDTQYF. CDR3 DNA sequence: TGCGCCAGCAGCCTCCGATCTGAGGATACGCAGTATTTT.

The chain uses TRBV19 and TRBJ1-1; TRBD1 matches at 9 bases. The V gene end was trimmed by 5 bases and the J gene end by 7 bases; junction bases not matched to a gene: 11. The V gene's germline CDR1 is LNHDA and CDR2 SQIVND (reference sequence). This CDR3 is 15 amino acids long. The CDR3 DNA reads as TGTGCCAGTAGTCCAAGCCGGGACAGGGTTGGTGAAGCTTTCTTT. The encoded protein is CASSPSRDRVGEAFF.

This chain joins TRBV4-1 and TRBJ2-3; 8 nucleotides match TRBD2. The V gene end was trimmed by 4 bases and the J gene end by 4 bases; junction bases not matched to a gene: 13. Germline-derived CDR1 and CDR2 are MGHRA and YSYEKL. CDR3 length: 17 residues. The CDR3, as DNA: TGCGCCAGCAGCCCCGGCCCGGGGGGGGGCTGGTCAGATACGCAGTATTTT. Protein sequence: CASSPGPGGGWSDTQYF.

The chain employs TRBV7-2 and TRBJ2-5; 10 bases align to TRBD2. Per germline, CDR1 SGHTA and CDR2 FQGNSA. V shed 0 bases, J shed 3 bases, and the junction held 1 base outside the gene matches. CDR3 size: 15 residues. The CDR3 protein is CASSLAGLAEETQYF. The CDR3 region has the DNA TGTGCCAGCAGCTTAGCCGGACTAGCGGAAGAGACCCAGTACTTC.